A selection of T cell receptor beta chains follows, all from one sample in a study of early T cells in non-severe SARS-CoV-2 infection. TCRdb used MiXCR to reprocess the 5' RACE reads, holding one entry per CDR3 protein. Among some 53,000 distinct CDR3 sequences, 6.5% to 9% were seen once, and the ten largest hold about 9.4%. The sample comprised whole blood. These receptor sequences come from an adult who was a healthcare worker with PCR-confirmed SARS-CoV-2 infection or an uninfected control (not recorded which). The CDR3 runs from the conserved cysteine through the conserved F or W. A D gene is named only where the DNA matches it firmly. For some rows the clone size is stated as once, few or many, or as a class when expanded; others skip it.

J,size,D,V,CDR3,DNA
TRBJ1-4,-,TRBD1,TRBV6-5,CASSDRANEKLFF,TGTGCCAGCAGCGACAGGGCTAATGAAAAACTGTTTTTT
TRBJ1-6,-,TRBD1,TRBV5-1,CASSWETGFSSYNSPLHF,TGCGCCAGCAGCTGGGAGACAGGGTTCAGCTCCTATAATTCACCCCTCCACTTT
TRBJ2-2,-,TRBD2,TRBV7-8,CASSLVGGAAPGLRSRNTGELFF,TGTGCCAGCAGCTTAGTGGGAGGGGCCGCCCCGGGACTAAGATCGCGAAACACCGGGGAGCTGTTTTTT
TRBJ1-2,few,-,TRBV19,CASIQNPGNGYTF,TGTGCCAGTATCCAAAACCCGGGGAATGGCTACACCTTC
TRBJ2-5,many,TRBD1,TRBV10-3,CAISRTGGETQYF,TGTGCCATCAGCCGGACAGGGGGAGAGACCCAGTACTTC
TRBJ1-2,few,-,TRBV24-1,CATSEGTTNYGYTF,TGTGCCACCAGTGAGGGGACAACTAACTATGGCTACACCTTC
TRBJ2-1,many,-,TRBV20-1,CSVPSPSYNEQFF,TGCAGTGTTCCTAGCCCCTCCTACAATGAGCAGTTCTTC
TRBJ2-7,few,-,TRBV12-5,CASGTRVGDDEQYF,TGTGCTAGTGGTACTCGGGTGGGGGACGACGAGCAGTACTTC
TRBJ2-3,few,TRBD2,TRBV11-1,CASRGLATQYF,TGTGCCAGCAGGGGACTAGCTACGCAGTATTTT
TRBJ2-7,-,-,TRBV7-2,CASSPRPPEQYF,TGTGCCAGCAGCCCCCGCCCGCCCGAGCAGTACTTC
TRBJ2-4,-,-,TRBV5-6,CASSLGLQGAKNIQYF,TGTGCCAGCAGCTTGGGACTTCAAGGAGCCAAAAACATTCAGTACTTC
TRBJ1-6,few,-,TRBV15,CATSYRSSYNSPLHF,TGTGCCACCAGCTACAGGAGCTCCTATAATTCACCCCTCCACTTT
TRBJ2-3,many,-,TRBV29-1,CSVVPSDTQYF,TGCAGCGTTGTCCCTTCCGATACGCAGTATTTT
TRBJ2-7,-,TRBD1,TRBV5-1,CASSLETGEYEQYF,TGCGCCAGCAGCTTGGAGACAGGGGAATACGAGCAGTACTTC
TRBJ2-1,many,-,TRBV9,CASSVAPGQGNNEQLF,TGTGCCAGCAGCGTAGCTCCAGGGCAGGGAAACAATGAGCAGCTCTTC
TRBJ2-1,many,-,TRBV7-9,CASSPRGSAYNEQFF,TGTGCCAGCAGCCCTAGGGGTAGCGCCTACAATGAGCAGTTCTTC
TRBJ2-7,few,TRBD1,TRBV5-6,CASSVGQGDHEQYF,TGTGCCAGCAGCGTTGGACAGGGTGATCACGAGCAGTACTTC
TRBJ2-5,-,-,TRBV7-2,CASSPISPAGPQETQYF,TGTGCCAGCAGCCCTATATCCCCCGCCGGGCCTCAAGAGACCCAGTACTTC
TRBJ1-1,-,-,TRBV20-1,CSARDLGETEAFF,TGCAGTGCTAGAGATTTAGGGGAAACTGAAGCTTTCTTT
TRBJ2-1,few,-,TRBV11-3,CASSSRLDTNEQFF,TGTGCCAGCAGCTCCCGACTAGATACCAATGAGCAGTTCTTC
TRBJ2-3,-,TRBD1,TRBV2,CAFSRDRGFTDTQYF,TGTGCCTTCAGCCGGGACAGGGGGTTCACAGATACGCAGTATTTT
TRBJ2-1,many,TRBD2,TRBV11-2,CASSLRLAGGINEQFF,TGTGCCAGCAGCTTAAGACTAGCGGGAGGAATCAATGAGCAGTTCTTC
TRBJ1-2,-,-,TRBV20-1,CSARAGVGSGYTF,TGCAGTGCTAGAGCAGGGGTTGGATCTGGCTACACCTTC
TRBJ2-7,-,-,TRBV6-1,CASSITDTYEQYF,TGTGCCAGCAGTATTACGGACACCTACGAGCAGTACTTC
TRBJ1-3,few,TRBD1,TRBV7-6,CASSLGPGQGANTIYF,TGTGCCAGCAGCTTGGGACCGGGACAGGGGGCAAACACCATATATTTT
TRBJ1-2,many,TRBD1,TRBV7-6,CASSLNSGGASGYGYTF,TGTGCCAGCAGCCTGAATTCAGGGGGCGCATCGGGCTATGGCTACACCTTC
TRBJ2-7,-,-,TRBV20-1,CSATLGRKLGEQYF,TGCAGTGCCACCCTGGGGAGGAAGCTGGGCGAGCAGTACTTC
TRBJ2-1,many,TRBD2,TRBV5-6,CASSWGLAAIYNEQFF,TGTGCCAGCAGCTGGGGACTAGCGGCCATTTACAATGAGCAGTTCTTC
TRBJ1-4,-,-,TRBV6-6,CASSYTSVNEKLFF,TGTGCCAGCAGTTACACCTCGGTTAATGAAAAACTGTTTTTT
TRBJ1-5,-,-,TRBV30,CAWTDPKGSGNQPQHF,TGTGCCTGGACCGACCCCAAAGGGTCGGGAAATCAGCCCCAGCATTTT
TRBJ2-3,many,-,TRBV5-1,CASSGGASDTQYF,TGCGCCAGCAGCGGGGGGGCGTCAGATACGCAGTATTTT
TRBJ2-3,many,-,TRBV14,CASSRRDFTDTQYF,TGTGCCAGCAGCCGCAGGGACTTCACAGATACGCAGTATTTT
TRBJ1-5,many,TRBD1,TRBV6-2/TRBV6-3,CATVGQINQPQHF,TGTGCCACCGTGGGACAGATCAATCAGCCCCAGCATTTT
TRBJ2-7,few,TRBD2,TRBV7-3,CASSFDGGRLGNSYEQYF,TGTGCCAGCAGCTTTGACGGCGGGAGGTTGGGTAATTCCTACGAGCAGTACTTC
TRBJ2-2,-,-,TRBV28,CASSFPRGAVVAGELFF,TGTGCCAGCAGTTTCCCGCGAGGGGCGGTTGTCGCCGGGGAGCTGTTTTTT
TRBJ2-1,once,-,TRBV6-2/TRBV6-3,CASSYAGRSSYNEQFF,TGTGCCAGCAGTTACGCCGGCAGGAGCTCCTACAATGAGCAGTTCTTC
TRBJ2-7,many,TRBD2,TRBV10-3,CAIVPTSGAGQYF,TGTGCCATTGTTCCGACTAGCGGGGCCGGGCAGTACTTC
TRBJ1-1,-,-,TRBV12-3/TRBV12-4,CASSFTRDTEAFF,TGTGCCAGCAGTTTCACCAGAGACACTGAAGCTTTCTTT
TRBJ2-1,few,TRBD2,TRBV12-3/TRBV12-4,CASSSQTSGRAVDLQFF,TGTGCCAGCAGTTCACAGACTAGCGGGAGGGCCGTTGACCTCCAGTTCTTC
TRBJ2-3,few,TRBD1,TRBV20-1,CSATGQGYTDTQYF,TGCAGTGCTACAGGACAGGGGTACACAGATACGCAGTATTTT
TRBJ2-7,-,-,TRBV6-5,CASSSPGRPSDEQYF,TGTGCCAGCAGTTCACCGGGACGCCCCTCTGACGAGCAGTACTTC
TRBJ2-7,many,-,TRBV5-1,CASSLDRLASSYEQYF,TGCGCCAGCAGCTTGGACCGTCTAGCGTCCTCCTACGAGCAGTACTTC
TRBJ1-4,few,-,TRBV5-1,CASSLAGTNEKLFF,TGCGCCAGCAGCTTGGCAGGGACTAATGAAAAACTGTTTTTT
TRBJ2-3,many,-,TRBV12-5,CASGLAGDFTDTQYF,TGTGCTAGTGGTTTGGCGGGGGACTTCACAGATACGCAGTATTTT
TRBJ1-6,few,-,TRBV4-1,CASSRLPSSYNSPLHF,TGCGCCAGCAGTCGACTTCCGAGCTCCTATAATTCACCCCTCCACTTT
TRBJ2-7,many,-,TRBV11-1,CASSPKGSYEQYF,TGTGCCAGCAGCCCCAAAGGGTCCTACGAGCAGTACTTC
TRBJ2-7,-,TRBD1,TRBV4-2,CASSQDRQGVNEQYF,TGTGCCAGCAGCCAAGATCGACAGGGTGTCAACGAGCAGTACTTC
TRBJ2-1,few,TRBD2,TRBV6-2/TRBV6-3,CASSYSSGLADEQFF,TGTGCCAGCAGTTACTCCTCGGGACTAGCGGATGAGCAGTTCTTC